This T cell receptor beta chain derives from a study of cytomegalovirus exposure and HLA in healthy donors. This clone was recorded only once. V was pared by 3 bases and J by 4 bases, with 3 bases of the junction left unmatched. This CDR3 is 14 amino acids long. CDR1 and CDR2 (germline): SGHRS, YFSETQ. The PCR employed 60 Vbeta primers together with 13 Jbeta primers. The data were produced by immunoSEQ multiplex PCR, yet TCRdb's version contains in-frame clones alone and is incomplete. The data show 85,000 to 130,000 clones, 60% to 80% seen once. Sequencing was carried out using PBMCs. The chain employs TRBV5-1 and TRBJ1-5; 8 nucleotides agree with TRBD1. This receptor was taken from a man aged 60 to 75 in good health and CMV-seropositive. CDR3: CASSSTGENQPQHF. CDR3 nucleotide sequence: TGCGCCAGCAGCTCGACAGGGGAAAATCAGCCCCAGCATTTT. The full variable domain, rest sourced from reference TRBV5-1 and TRBJ1-5, is KAGVTQTPRYLIKTRGQQVTLSCSPISGHRSVSWYQQTPGQGLQFLFEYFSETQRNKGNFPGRFSGRQFSNSRSEMNVSTLELGDSALYLCASSSTGENQPQHFGDGTRLSIL.